What follows is one T cell receptor beta chain and its context. Its specificity is unknown. Study processing details: ImmunoSEQ supplied junction-only sequences lacking quality scores, so filtering was different. The protocol was immunoSEQ multiplex PCR, while the TCRdb copy is restricted to in-frame clones and leaves out a portion. The DNA was the basis for D and trimming; V, J and clone size are from that table. The sample gives around 2,000,000 clones, roughly 94% of which show up once; around 1.1% is in the top ten. Germline V gene data show CDR1 as KGHSH and CDR2 as LQKENI. This CDR3 spans 14 amino acids. V shed 0 bases and J shed 4 bases, with 10 bases lying between them. This entry belongs to a study of shared clonotypes between healthy human individuals. Study results and limitations: It was anticipated that sequencing depth would influence how many clonotypes donors shared.

Naivety among CD8 cells was defined by CD45RO negativity and positive CCR7 selection, thereby excluding terminally differentiated effector memory CD45RA+ cells. Nashville, Tennessee was home to all donors, who were Caucasian adults. The chain links TRBV18 to TRBJ2-7, with D possibly TRBD2 on 5 matching bases. Sequencing input: naive CD8+ T cells sorted from blood. This TCR derives from a young man in good health. The CDR3 DNA follows: TGTGCCAGCTCACCACCCGACGGACTTTACGAGCAGTACTTC. It translates to CASSPPDGLYEQYF.